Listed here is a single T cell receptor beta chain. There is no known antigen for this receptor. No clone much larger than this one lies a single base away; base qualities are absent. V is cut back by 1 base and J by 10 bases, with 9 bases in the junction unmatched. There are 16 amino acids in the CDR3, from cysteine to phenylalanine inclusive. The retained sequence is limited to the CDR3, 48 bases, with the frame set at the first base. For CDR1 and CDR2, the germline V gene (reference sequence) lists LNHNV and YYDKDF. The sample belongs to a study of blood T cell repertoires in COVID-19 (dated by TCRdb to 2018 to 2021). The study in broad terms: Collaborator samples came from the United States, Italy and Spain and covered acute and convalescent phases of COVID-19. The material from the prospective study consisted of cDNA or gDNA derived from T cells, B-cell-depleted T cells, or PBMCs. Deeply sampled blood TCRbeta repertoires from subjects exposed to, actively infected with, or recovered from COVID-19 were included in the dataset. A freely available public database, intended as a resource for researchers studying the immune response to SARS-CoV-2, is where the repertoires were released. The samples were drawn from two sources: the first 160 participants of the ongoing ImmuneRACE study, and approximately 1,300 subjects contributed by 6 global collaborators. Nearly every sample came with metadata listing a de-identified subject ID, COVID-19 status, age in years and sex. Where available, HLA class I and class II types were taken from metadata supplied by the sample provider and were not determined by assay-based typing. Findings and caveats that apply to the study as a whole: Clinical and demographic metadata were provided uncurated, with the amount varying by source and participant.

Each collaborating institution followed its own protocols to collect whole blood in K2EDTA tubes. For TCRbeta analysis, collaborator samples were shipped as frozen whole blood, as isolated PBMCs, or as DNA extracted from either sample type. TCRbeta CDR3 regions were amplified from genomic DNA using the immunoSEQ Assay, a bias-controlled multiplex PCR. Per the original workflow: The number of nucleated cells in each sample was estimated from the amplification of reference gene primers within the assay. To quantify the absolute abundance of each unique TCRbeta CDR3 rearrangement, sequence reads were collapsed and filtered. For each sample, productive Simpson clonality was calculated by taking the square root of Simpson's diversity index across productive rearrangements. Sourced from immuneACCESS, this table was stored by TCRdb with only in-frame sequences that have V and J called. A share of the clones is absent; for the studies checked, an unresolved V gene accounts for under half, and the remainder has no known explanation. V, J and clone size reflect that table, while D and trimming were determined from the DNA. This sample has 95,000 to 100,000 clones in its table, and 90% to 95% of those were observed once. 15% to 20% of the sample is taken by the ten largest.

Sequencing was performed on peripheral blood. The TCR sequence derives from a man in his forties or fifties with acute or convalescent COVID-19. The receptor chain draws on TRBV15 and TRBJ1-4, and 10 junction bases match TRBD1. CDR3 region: CATSRGQGAREGKLFF. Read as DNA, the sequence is TGTGCCACCAGCAGAGGACAGGGGGCCCGGGAGGGAAAACTGTTTTTT. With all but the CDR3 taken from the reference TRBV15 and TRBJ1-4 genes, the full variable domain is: DAMVIQNPRYQVTQFGKPVTLSCSQTLNHNVMYWYQQKSSQAPKLLFHYYDKDFNNEADTPDNFQSRRPNTSFCFLDIRSPGLGDTAMYLCATSRGQGAREGKLFFGSGTQLSVL.